The 22 T cell receptor beta chains in this list originate from one sample, sequenced in a study of blood T cell repertoires in COVID-19. The method was immunoSEQ multiplex PCR; TCRdb's version includes in-frame clones alone and lacks a portion of them. The data show a few hundred thousand clones, 86% seen once. The sequenced sample was PBMCs or T cells enriched from blood (not recorded which). Every receptor here comes from a middle-aged woman with acute COVID-19.

This sequence joins TRBV9 and TRBJ1-1, with unresolved D. Germline assignment: CDR1 SGDLS and CDR2 YYNGEE. V gave up 4 bases and J gave up 6 bases, with 13 bases separating them. The CDR3 extends over 13 amino acids. The CDR3 sequence: CASSPHFVSEAFF. The CDR3 coding sequence is TGTGCCAGCAGCCCCCATTTTGTTTCTGAAGCTTTCTTT.

J is TRBJ1-5 and V is TRBV19; D remains unclear. Germline CDR1 reads LNHDA; CDR2 reads SQIVND (reference sequence). The ends were cut back, 5 bases at V and 0 bases at J, with 11 bases in the middle. The CDR3 spans 15 residues. The CDR3 loop is CASSPQIFSNQPQHF. The CDR3 coding sequence is TGTGCCAGTAGTCCACAGATCTTTAGCAATCAGCCCCAGCATTTT.

The rearrangement links TRBV5-8 to TRBJ2-3; a weak D match, TRBD1 (5 bases). CDR1 and CDR2 from the germline V gene are SGHTS and YDEGEE. The ends were cut back, 1 base at V and 5 bases at J, with 11 bases in the middle. This CDR3 region has 14 residues. The CDR3 region has the DNA TGTGCCAGCAGCTTGAGGCAGGGCAAAGATACGCAGTATTTT. As protein: CASSLRQGKDTQYF.

The chain employs TRBV10-3 and TRBJ1-2; no definite D call. The CDR3 contains 14 residues. The V end lost 0 bases, the J end lost 0 bases, and 5 bases lay between the germline ends. In germline, CDR1 is ENHRY, CDR2 SYGVKD. CDR3 protein: CAISESAANYGYTF. The CDR3 DNA reads as TGTGCCATCAGTGAGTCGGCTGCTAACTATGGCTACACCTTC.

V gene TRBV11-2 combines with J gene TRBJ1-1; weak D call: TRBD1 (5 bases). The ends were cut back, 6 bases at V and 0 bases at J, with 11 bases in the middle. The CDR3 length is 14 residues. Germline CDR1 SGHAT, CDR2 FQNNGV. The CDR3 loop reads CASSRQTLNTEAFF. The CDR3 DNA reads TGTGCCAGCAGTAGACAGACCTTGAACACTGAAGCTTTCTTT.

This chain connects TRBV11-1 to TRBJ2-2, with 9 positions matching TRBD1. V gave up 1 base and J gave up 2 bases; unmatched junction bases: 2. Germline V gene sequence: CDR1 SGHAT, CDR2 FQDESV (reference sequence). CDR3 length equals 16 residues. The CDR3 DNA reads TGTGCCAGCAGCTTAGGGACAGGGGCAAACACCGGGGAGCTGTTTTTT. It specifies CASSLGTGANTGELFF.

V usage is TRBV9 and J usage is TRBJ2-1; tentatively, D is TRBD1 (6 bases). Germline lookup yields CDR1 SGDLS and CDR2 YYNGEE. Trimming removed 2 bases at V and 6 bases at J, with 15 bases between. There are 15 residues in the CDR3. The chain's CDR3 is CASSVDRTVGNEQFF. In nucleotides, the CDR3 is TGTGCCAGCAGCGTCGACAGGACCGTGGGCAATGAGCAGTTCTTC.

This clone was counted only a few times. V is TRBV19 and J is TRBJ1-5; 7 bases line up with TRBD1. The CDR3 runs 13 residues. V dropped 6 bases and J dropped 4; count of bases not matched to a gene: 3. From germline, CDR1 is LNHDA and CDR2 SQIVND (reference sequence). CDR3 sequence: CASRTGPNQPQHF. The CDR3 DNA reads TGTGCCAGTAGGACAGGGCCGAATCAGCCCCAGCATTTT.

This chain links TRBV28 with TRBJ2-1; a possible D gene is TRBD1 (5 bases). V lost 3 bases and J 6 bases, leaving 12 bases between the germline ends. The germline gives CDR1 MDHEN, CDR2 SYDVKM. The CDR3 runs to 14 residues. The CDR3 loop is CASSFSGHRNEQFF. CDR3 nucleotide sequence: TGTGCCAGCAGTTTTTCTGGACATCGCAATGAGCAGTTCTTC.

This clone was found a few times. The gene calls are TRBV6-2 or TRBV6-3 and TRBJ2-7; D perhaps matches TRBD2 (6 bases). The germline V gene has CDR1 MNHEY and CDR2 SVGEGT. This CDR3 spans 17 amino acids. V lost 6 bases and J lost 1, with 22 bases in between. The CDR3 is CASSNEEGTWRSYEQYF. CDR3 DNA sequence: TGTGCCAGCAGCAACGAGGAGGGGACTTGGAGATCCTACGAGCAGTACTTC.

The chain combines TRBV9 with TRBJ1-2; 10 nucleotides align to TRBD1. V trimming: 2 bases; J trimming: 6 bases; junction bases outside the gene matches: 7. Germline CDR1 is SGDLS and CDR2 is YYNGEE. CDR3 length: 15 residues. CDR3 nucleotides: TGTGCCAGCAGCGTTGGTGGACAGGGGGGAAATGGCTACACCTTC. As protein: CASSVGGQGGNGYTF.

V usage is TRBV19 and J usage is TRBJ1-2; a weak D match, TRBD1 (6 bases). Between the trimmed V and J ends, which lost 1 base and 7 bases, there was a span of 19 bases. Germline V gives CDR1 LNHDA, CDR2 SQIVND (reference sequence). CDR3 length equals 16 residues. The CDR3 sequence: CASSIGYREKARGYTF. As DNA, the CDR3 is TGTGCCAGTAGTATAGGGTACAGGGAGAAGGCTCGTGGCTACACCTTC.

The chain has TRBV27 and TRBJ2-1; D may be TRBD1 (6 bases). V was cut by 5 bases and J by 5 bases, with 22 bases left in between. Germline lookup yields CDR1 MNHEY and CDR2 SMNVEV (reference sequence). The CDR3 loop spans 17 amino acids. The CDR3 DNA reads as TGTGCCAGCAGTGCCGTATCAGGGGCCCTCCTTAACAATGAGCAGTTCTTC. Its translation is CASSAVSGALLNNEQFF.

The V call is TRBV7-6, the J call TRBJ1-1; 9 nucleotides agree with TRBD1. CDR1 and CDR2 from the germline V gene are SGHVS and FNYEAQ. V lost 5 bases, J lost 1 base, and 8 bases stayed unmatched. This CDR3 comprises 16 residues. The CDR3 sequence is CASSARDREENTEAFF. The CDR3 DNA reads TGTGCCAGCAGCGCTCGGGACAGGGAAGAGAACACTGAAGCTTTCTTT.

The V gene is TRBV19, the J gene TRBJ2-1, with 13 bases that match TRBD2. The V gene end was trimmed by 9 bases and the J gene end by 5 bases; junction bases not matched to a gene: 7. In germline, CDR1 is LNHDA, CDR2 SQIVND (reference sequence). This CDR3 spans 15 amino acids. The chain's CDR3 is CASGLAGARNNEQFF. Written as DNA, the CDR3 is TGTGCCAGCGGACTAGCGGGAGCAAGGAACAATGAGCAGTTCTTC.

The chain uses TRBV9 and TRBJ1-4; 7 nucleotides agree with TRBD1. The CDR3 contains 14 residues. The junction had 6 bases not matched to a gene; V was cut back by 3 bases and J by 7 bases. Germline CDR1 is SGDLS and CDR2 is YYNGEE. The CDR3 is CASSAGDRAEKLFF. The CDR3 DNA reads TGTGCCAGCAGCGCAGGAGACAGGGCTGAAAAACTGTTTTTT.

Here the CDR3 reads CASSQAGTSGSGEQFF. CDR3 bases: TGTGCCAGCAGCCAAGCCGGGACTAGCGGTTCCGGTGAGCAGTTCTTC. The chain is built from TRBV3-1 (or the pseudogene TRBV3-2) and TRBJ2-1; 11 bases map to TRBD2. V was pared by 1 base and J by 9 bases, with 8 bases of the junction left unmatched. Germline CDR1 is LGHDT and CDR2 is YNNKEL (reference sequence). CDR3 size: 16 residues.

This clone was detected once. V usage is TRBV18 and J usage is TRBJ2-3, with D possibly being TRBD1 (5 bases). The V gene lost 3 bases and the J gene lost 2 bases, with 12 bases spanning the gap. CDR3 length: 15 amino acids. The germline gives CDR1 KGHSH, CDR2 LQKENI. As DNA, the CDR3 is TGTGCCAGCTCACCTGAGGACAAATACACAGATACGCAGTATTTT. Its protein product is CASSPEDKYTDTQYF.

The V and J genes are TRBV6-5 and TRBJ1-3; TRBD1 is a possible D gene (6 bases). CDR3 length: 16 amino acids. V was shortened by 0 bases and J by 0 bases, with 9 bases between the two germline ends. The germline V gene encodes CDR1 MNHEY and CDR2 SVGAGI. The CDR3 here is CASSYSTGFSGNTIYF. In DNA, the CDR3 is TGTGCCAGCAGTTACTCGACAGGATTCTCTGGAAACACCATATATTTT.

This chain uses TRBV2 with TRBJ1-2; D unresolved. With 0 bases removed from V and 5 bases from J, the gap between germline ends came to 13 bases. This CDR3 is 15 amino acids long. Looked up from germline, CDR1 is SNHLY and CDR2 is FYNNEI. CDR3 protein: CASSEAGSVGYGYTF. As DNA, the CDR3 is TGTGCCAGCAGTGAAGCCGGGTCAGTCGGATATGGCTACACCTTC.

This clone was seen just once. A read error may produce the germline difference seen at one junction end. The chain links TRBV19 to TRBJ1-3; D is ambiguous. Germline loops: CDR1 LNHDA, CDR2 SQIVND (reference sequence). There are 14 residues in the CDR3. The DNA of the CDR3 is TGTGCCAGTAGAATAGTCTACTCTGGAAACACCATATATTTT. This translates into CASRIVYSGNTIYF.

The rearrangement links TRBV19 to TRBJ2-5; a weak D match, TRBD1 (5 bases). Germline CDR1 reads LNHDA; CDR2 reads SQIVND (reference sequence). Trimming left V 4 bases short and J 5 bases short, with 14 bases between. The CDR3 is made up of 14 amino acids. The CDR3 sequence: CASSTTGPGETQYF. CDR3 bases: TGTGCCAGTAGTACAACCGGGCCAGGGGAGACCCAGTACTTC.